This entry concerns a single TCR beta chain. The antigen is undetermined. An end of the junction does not agree with germline; a read error may underlie this. This sample was taken from a study of T cells after yellow fever vaccination. Turning to the study itself: Preparation of the low-cell-number fractions used SMART-Seq v4 Ultra Low Input. Findings and caveats of the study: Most primary-vaccination clones reappeared after the booster (about 97% CD4, more than 70% CD8).

By 5'RACE template switching, TCR cDNA was produced, with a universal primer site and UMIs added in the process. TCRdb reanalysed the 5' RACE reads using MiXCR and keeps one entry per CDR3 protein. The table lists nearly 550,000 distinct CDR3 sequences, less than 20% of them singletons. The CDR3 has 12 amino acids. The V gene is TRBV12-3 or TRBV12-4, the J gene TRBJ2-7, with 7 nucleotides matching TRBD2. This sample comprised PBMCs, obtained 15 days after the yellow fever booster vaccination. This clonotype was obtained from a man younger than 45 who received the YFV17D yellow fever vaccine. For the CDR3, the DNA is TGTGCCAGCAGCCCTGAAGGGAGGGAGCTACACTTC. Translation: CASSPEGRELHF.